This T cell receptor (beta chain) comes out of a study of blood T cells in healthy people across ages. Study-wide points: Naive T cell percentage strongly correlated with TCR beta diversity.

This clonotype has a handful of counts. Antigen: not known. PBMCs numbering at least 6 million were isolated per sample. Primed by a sample-barcoded 5' primer and a J-beta primer mix, a second PCR proceeded for 7 to 11 cycles. Every cDNA was tagged by a template-switch adaptor with 12 random nucleotides. Each single sample gave us at least 2.5 million CDR3-containing paired-end reads. MiXCR, applied by TCRdb to the 5' RACE reads, yields one record per CDR3 protein. The sample includes 550,000 to 750,000 distinct CDR3 sequences, approximately 21% of them seen just once. In germline, CDR1 is SGHRS, CDR2 YFSETQ. V shed 4 bases and J 0 bases; nucleotides not matched to a gene: 5. CDR3 length: 15 amino acids.

This TCR was recovered from a man between 70 and 80 years old in good health. The material sequenced was blood. This rearrangement joins TRBV5-1 to TRBJ2-5; 8 bases map to TRBD1. As DNA, the CDR3 is TGCGCCAGCAGCGCGACAGGGGACCACCAAGAGACCCAGTACTTC. Translated, it gives CASSATGDHQETQYF.